Listed below are T cell receptor beta chains from one sample, sequenced in a study of shared clonotypes between healthy human individuals. Using immunoSEQ multiplex PCR, the repertoire was profiled, and TCRdb retains in-frame clones only, with some absent. The table has some 2 million clones, 85% to 95% seen once. The material sequenced was naive CD4+ T cells sorted from blood. These receptors were taken from a man aged 18-30 years in good health. Each CDR3 is given with its conserved first and last residue. A D gene is named only where the DNA matches it firmly.

cdr3_aa,v_call,d_call,j_call
CASSLAGGPYNEQFF,TRBV7-2,TRBD2,TRBJ2-1
CASSQEDRGYEQYF,TRBV4-3,TRBD1,TRBJ2-7
CASSAHIESYGYTF,TRBV9,-,TRBJ1-2
CASSSALTENNQPQHF,TRBV27,-,TRBJ1-5
CASSRGRTNHYEQYF,TRBV5-8,TRBD1,TRBJ2-7
CASSSNRDRFTDTQYF,TRBV18,TRBD1,TRBJ2-3
CASSALTGVGNSPLHF,TRBV7-2,TRBD1,TRBJ1-6
CASSIPSSPYSPLHF,TRBV19,-,TRBJ1-6
CASSARDFGTEAFF,TRBV7-9,-,TRBJ1-1
CASSPQGGLGTQYF,TRBV11-3,-,TRBJ2-5
CASSLADQPQHF,TRBV5-6,-,TRBJ1-5
CASSRPGQKVPYGYTF,TRBV4-1,TRBD1,TRBJ1-2
CSARADTEAFF,TRBV20-1,-,TRBJ1-1
CASQAFDYGYTF,TRBV30,-,TRBJ1-2
CASKGTSGTDTQYF,TRBV5-1,-,TRBJ2-3
CVSSGTSGLGTYSEQFF,TRBV2,TRBD2,TRBJ2-1
CASSYLGRTAFF,TRBV6-5,-,TRBJ1-1
CAWGGGRTSGSTDTQYF,TRBV30,TRBD2,TRBJ2-3
CASSLGQGASHYGYTF,TRBV5-4,TRBD1,TRBJ1-2
CASSGSSYNSPLHF,TRBV6-5,-,TRBJ1-6
CASSNWSGDEQFF,TRBV19,-,TRBJ2-1
CASSSGLAGADEQFF,TRBV11-3,TRBD2,TRBJ2-1
CAWELQGQETQYF,TRBV30,-,TRBJ2-5
CAWIRFTSTDTQYF,TRBV30,-,TRBJ2-3
CASSLDWGSPLHF,TRBV11-3,-,TRBJ1-6
CASSFGSGRAEDTQYF,TRBV7-9,TRBD2,TRBJ2-3
CASTNTGGREKLFF,TRBV6-6,TRBD1,TRBJ1-4
CASSLAETYGYTF,TRBV5-5,-,TRBJ1-2
CASSQAGGSSYNEQFF,TRBV4-3,-,TRBJ2-1
CAWSVESGYSPLHF,TRBV30,-,TRBJ1-6
CASSLEAGKKNIQYF,TRBV7-2,-,TRBJ2-4
CASRRSRGVQMEQYF,TRBV6-1,-,TRBJ2-7
CASSPHLTPGELFF,TRBV7-9,-,TRBJ2-2
CASSLGQGAYEQYF,TRBV7-9,TRBD1,TRBJ2-7
CASSVGSSGSEEQYF,TRBV9,TRBD2,TRBJ2-7
CASRVGTVNTEAFF,TRBV25-1,-,TRBJ1-1
CASNPTGAEAFF,TRBV2,TRBD1,TRBJ1-1
CASRGQFYEQYF,TRBV6-1,-,TRBJ2-7
CASRLQTGGRETQYF,TRBV6-5,TRBD1,TRBJ2-5
CASSPGQGAVGYTF,TRBV7-3,TRBD1,TRBJ1-2
CASSGETVNTGELFF,TRBV2,-,TRBJ2-2
CASSIPGARLHF,TRBV5-4,-,TRBJ1-5
CASSQLPQGAGGREFF,TRBV4-1,TRBD1,TRBJ2-1
CAIQSGQANLNYGYTF,TRBV10-3,TRBD1,TRBJ1-2
CASSQVSSFTYGYTF,TRBV4-1,-,TRBJ1-2
CASSPRQGLSYEQYF,TRBV18,TRBD1,TRBJ2-7
CATGRVFTSYEQYF,TRBV6-1,-,TRBJ2-7
CASSLAPGLGNNEQFF,TRBV5-1,-,TRBJ2-1
CASSFQVYNSPLHF,TRBV6-5,-,TRBJ1-6
CASSLGTGTGPPYEQYF,TRBV7-2,TRBD1,TRBJ2-7
CASRTSVRGPDTQYF,TRBV27,-,TRBJ2-3
CASSRTGASYEQYF,TRBV19,TRBD1,TRBJ2-7
CASSLRPGTSSYEQYF,TRBV5-1,-,TRBJ2-7
CASSPQTVANTEAFF,TRBV5-1,-,TRBJ1-1
CASSASMPEWNEQFF,TRBV2,-,TRBJ2-1
CASSVGSDRRGTDTQYF,TRBV9,-,TRBJ2-3
CASSRDRSTEKLFF,TRBV2,TRBD1,TRBJ1-4
CASASGRSTDTQYF,TRBV5-1,-,TRBJ2-3
CASSQELAGYQPQHF,TRBV4-1,-,TRBJ1-5